The rows below give T cell receptor beta chains drawn from one sample of a study of T cell repertoires in cytomegalovirus infection. TCRdb reprocessed the reads via MiXCR and lists one record per CDR3 protein. Here the sample spans 700,000 to 900,000 distinct CDR3 sequences, almost 30% being singletons. These receptors have no identified antigens. The sample in question was cultured CD8+ T cells from PBMCs, obtained from culture after CMV antigen stimulation. The receptors come from a human donor in good health (CMV status not recorded). Some clones in this sample may be carry-over from other donors' samples. The CDR3 runs from the conserved cysteine through the conserved F or W. The order of the fields is V gene, D gene, J gene, clone size, CDR3 protein, CDR3 DNA. A D gene is named only where the DNA matches it firmly. Size is omitted from some rows. Given values are once, few, many or a class for expanded clones.

>TRBV11-3|TRBD2|TRBJ2-5|NA
CASSPRASGDRVETQYF
TGTGCCAGCAGCCCCCGGGCTAGCGGGGATCGAGTGGAGACCCAGTACTTC
>TRBV19|TRBD2|TRBJ2-3|NA
CASSKTSGGSTDTQYF
TGTGCCAGTAGTAAGACTAGCGGGGGGAGCACAGATACGCAGTATTTT
>TRBV12-3/TRBV12-4|TRBD2|TRBJ2-7|few
CASSPRGEWSYEQYF
TGTGCCAGCAGTCCCCGGGGGGAATGGTCCTACGAGCAGTACTTC
>TRBV7-2|NA|TRBJ1-2|many
CASSAEYHGYTF
TGTGCCAGCAGCGCCGAGTATCATGGCTACACCTTC
>TRBV4-2|NA|TRBJ2-3|few
CASSQDNAPGDTQYF
TGTGCCAGCAGCCAAGATAACGCTCCGGGAGATACGCAGTATTTT
>TRBV4-3|NA|TRBJ1-2|NA
CASAASSGLYGYTF
TGCGCCAGCGCTGCATCCTCCGGGCTATATGGCTACACCTTC
>TRBV7-2|NA|TRBJ1-6|NA
CASSLVWDLGSPLHF
TGTGCCAGCAGCTTAGTGTGGGACCTAGGTTCACCCCTCCACTTT
>TRBV5-5|TRBD2|TRBJ2-2|NA
CASSASGGPNTGELFF
TGTGCCAGCAGCGCGAGCGGGGGGCCGAACACCGGGGAGCTGTTTTTT
>TRBV15|NA|TRBJ2-5|few
CATSNLGNSQETQYF
TGTGCCACCAGCAACCTGGGGAACAGTCAAGAGACCCAGTACTTC
>TRBV20-1|TRBD1|TRBJ2-1|few
CSALPPGQNYNEQFF
TGCAGTGCGCTTCCTCCGGGACAGAACTACAATGAGCAGTTCTTC
>TRBV27|NA|TRBJ1-6|NA
CASSSETSYNSPLHF
TGTGCCAGCAGTTCCGAAACCTCCTATAATTCACCCCTCCACTTT
>TRBV5-1|TRBD1|TRBJ1-1|NA
CASNLPGTGAEAFF
TGCGCCAGCAACCTACCCGGGACAGGGGCCGAAGCTTTCTTT
>TRBV12-3/TRBV12-4|NA|TRBJ2-3|NA
CASSSYHEGGDTQYF
TGTGCCAGCAGTTCCTATCACGAAGGAGGAGATACGCAGTATTTT
>TRBV7-6|TRBD1|TRBJ1-5|NA
CASSSSTGGYDSNQPQHF
TGTGCCAGCAGCTCGTCGACAGGGGGCTATGATAGCAATCAGCCCCAGCATTTT
>TRBV4-1|NA|TRBJ1-3|NA
CASSQLTGNTIYF
TGCGCCAGCAGCCAACTGACAGGAAACACCATATATTTT
>TRBV28|NA|TRBJ2-1|NA
CASNPRGWGEQFF
TGTGCCAGCAATCCCCGAGGATGGGGTGAGCAGTTCTTC
>TRBV7-9|NA|TRBJ2-7|many
CASSLVRFQVVAYEQYF
TGTGCCAGCAGCTTAGTTCGTTTCCAGGTCGTCGCCTACGAGCAGTACTTC
>TRBV5-5|NA|TRBJ1-3|once
CASAWSGNTIYF
TGTGCCTCGGCTTGGTCTGGAAACACCATATATTTT
>TRBV7-6|NA|TRBJ2-7|many
CASSSGRVEQYF
TGTGCCAGCAGCTCAGGACGGGTCGAGCAGTACTTC
>TRBV3-1|NA|TRBJ2-2|once
CASSQVGYNTGELFF
TGTGCCAGCAGCCAAGTCGGGTACAACACCGGGGAGCTGTTTTTT
>TRBV13|TRBD1|TRBJ2-2|few
CASSPSGRTGVTGELFF
TGTGCCAGCTCCCCATCCGGACGGACAGGGGTCACCGGGGAGCTGTTTTTT
>TRBV7-8|NA|TRBJ2-5|many
CASSFLIQRETQYF
TGTGCCAGCAGCTTTTTAATACAGAGAGAGACCCAGTACTTC
>TRBV19|NA|TRBJ1-2|NA
CASTGTQLYGYTF
TGTGCCAGTACCGGGACACAGCTCTATGGCTACACCTTC
>TRBV9|NA|TRBJ1-1|few
CASSVAGARQSEAFF
TGTGCCAGCAGCGTAGCGGGCGCGAGACAGAGTGAAGCTTTCTTT
>TRBV7-9|NA|TRBJ1-3|few
CASSDRYSGNTIYF
TGTGCCAGCAGCGACCGGTACTCTGGAAACACCATATATTTT
>TRBV7-9|NA|TRBJ1-4|few
CASSNRGGEGEKPFF
TGTGCCAGCAGCAACCGAGGAGGGGAGGGGGAAAAACCGTTTTTT
>TRBV10-3|NA|TRBJ2-6|NA
CAIRKTSSGANVLTF
TGTGCCATCAGGAAAACTAGCTCTGGGGCCAACGTCCTGACTTTC
>TRBV4-1|NA|TRBJ1-5|few
CASSQEFGFNQPQHF
TGCGCCAGCAGCCAAGAATTTGGTTTCAATCAGCCCCAGCATTTT
>TRBV28|TRBD1|TRBJ2-1|few
CASSRPGTGKYNEQFF
TGTGCCAGCAGTAGGCCCGGGACAGGGAAGTACAATGAGCAGTTCTTC
>TRBV9|NA|TRBJ1-4|NA
CASSVGGGNEKLFF
TGTGCCAGCAGCGTGGGAGGAGGTAATGAAAAACTGTTTTTT
>TRBV24-1|NA|TRBJ1-5|NA
CATSAGVVQPQHF
TGTGCCACCAGTGCTGGGGTGGTGCAGCCCCAGCATTTT
>TRBV24-1|NA|TRBJ1-6|NA
CATGSVTPSGSPLHF
TGTGCCACCGGAAGTGTTACTCCTTCGGGTTCACCCCTCCACTTT
>TRBV12-3/TRBV12-4|NA|TRBJ1-4|NA
CASSFYPRGGTNEKLFF
TGTGCCAGCAGTTTCTACCCCCGGGGGGGAACTAATGAAAAACTGTTTTTT
>TRBV12-3/TRBV12-4|NA|TRBJ1-2|few
CASSLGAAAGYTF
TGTGCCAGCAGTTTAGGGGCCGCCGCTGGGTACACCTTC
>TRBV20-1|NA|TRBJ2-2|NA
CSARDQSWQANTGELFF
TGCAGTGCTAGAGATCAGTCGTGGCAGGCGAACACCGGGGAGCTGTTTTTT
>TRBV6-6|TRBD1|TRBJ2-1|NA
CASSYYRQGPYNEQFF
TGTGCCAGCAGTTATTACCGACAGGGCCCTTACAATGAGCAGTTCTTC
>TRBV5-4|NA|TRBJ1-1|few
CASSPDIGGNTEAFF
TGTGCCAGCAGCCCCGACATAGGTGGGAACACTGAAGCTTTCTTT
>TRBV6-6|NA|TRBJ2-2|few
CASIWHRGGTGELFF
TGTGCCAGCATTTGGCACAGGGGAGGCACCGGGGAGCTGTTTTTT
>TRBV7-6|NA|TRBJ2-5|NA
CASSFTRAYSETQYF
TGTGCTAGCAGCTTTACTCGTGCCTACTCGGAGACCCAGTACTTC
>TRBV20-1|NA|TRBJ1-4|many
CSARDYWEPEKLFF
TGCAGTGCTAGAGATTATTGGGAGCCTGAAAAACTGTTTTTT
>TRBV25-1|NA|TRBJ1-6|NA
CASSPTVGEDYNSPLHF
TGTGCCAGCAGTCCCACCGTGGGTGAGGACTATAATTCACCCCTCCACTTT
>TRBV23-1|TRBD1|TRBJ1-5|NA
CASSQSKAGTGKRNNQPQHF
TGCGCCAGCAGTCAATCGAAAGCCGGGACAGGGAAGAGGAACAATCAGCCCCAGCATTTT
>TRBV27|TRBD1|TRBJ2-5|few
CASSSTGFGETQYF
TGTGCCAGCAGTTCGACAGGGTTCGGAGAGACCCAGTACTTC
>TRBV27|NA|TRBJ2-3|NA
CASSPIGRADTQYF
TGTGCCAGCAGTCCAATCGGGCGGGCAGATACGCAGTATTTT